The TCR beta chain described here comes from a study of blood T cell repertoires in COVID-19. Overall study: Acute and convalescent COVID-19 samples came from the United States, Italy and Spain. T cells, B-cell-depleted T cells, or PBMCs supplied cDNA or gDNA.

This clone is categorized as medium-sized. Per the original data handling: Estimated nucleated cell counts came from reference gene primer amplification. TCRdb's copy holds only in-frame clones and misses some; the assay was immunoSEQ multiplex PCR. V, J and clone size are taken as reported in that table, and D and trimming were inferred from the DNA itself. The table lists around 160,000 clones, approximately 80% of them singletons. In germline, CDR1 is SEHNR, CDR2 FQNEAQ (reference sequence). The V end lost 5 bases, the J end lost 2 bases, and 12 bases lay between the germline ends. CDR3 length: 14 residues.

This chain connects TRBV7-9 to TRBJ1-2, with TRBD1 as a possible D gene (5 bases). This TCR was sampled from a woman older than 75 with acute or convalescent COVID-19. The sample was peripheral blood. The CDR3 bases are TGTGCCAGCAGCAAATTGTGGACAAACTATGGCTACACCTTC. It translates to CASSKLWTNYGYTF.